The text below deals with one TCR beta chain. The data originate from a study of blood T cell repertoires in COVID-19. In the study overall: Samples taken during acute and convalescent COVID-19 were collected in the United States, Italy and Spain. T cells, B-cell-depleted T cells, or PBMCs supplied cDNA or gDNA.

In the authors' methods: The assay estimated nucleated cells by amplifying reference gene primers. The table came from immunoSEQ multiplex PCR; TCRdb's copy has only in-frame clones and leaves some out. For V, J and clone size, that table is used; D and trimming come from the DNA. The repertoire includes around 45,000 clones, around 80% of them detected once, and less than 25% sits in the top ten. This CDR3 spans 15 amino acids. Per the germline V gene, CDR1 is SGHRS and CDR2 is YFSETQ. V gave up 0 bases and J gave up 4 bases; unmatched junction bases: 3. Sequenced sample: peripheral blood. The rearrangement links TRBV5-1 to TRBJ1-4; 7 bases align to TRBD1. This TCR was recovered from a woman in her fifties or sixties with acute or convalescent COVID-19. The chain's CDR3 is CASSLAGTVNEKLFF. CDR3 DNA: TGCGCCAGCAGCTTGGCCGGGACAGTTAATGAAAAACTGTTTTTT.